This T cell receptor (beta chain) derives from a study of blood T cell repertoires in COVID-19. From germline, CDR1 is SGHKS and CDR2 YYEKEE (reference sequence). Deletions cut 4 bases from V and 2 bases from J, with 12 bases between. This CDR3 region has 14 residues. Under the authors' procedure: Estimation of nucleated cell counts relied on the amplification of reference gene primers. TCRdb's copy holds only in-frame clones and misses some; the assay was immunoSEQ multiplex PCR. V and J calls and clone size come straight from that table; D and trimming were deduced from the DNA. The repertoire holds roughly 240,000 clones, with roughly 88% as singletons. All recovered Cohort 3 donors got two negative PCRs, got clearance, or saw symptom resolution. This clone has more than one count but fewer than ten.

The chain uses TRBV5-5 and TRBJ1-2; possibly TRBD1 for D (5 bases). The sequenced material came from PBMCs or T cells enriched from blood (not recorded which). The receptor's source is a woman aged 45-60 years who had recovered from COVID-19. CDR3 residues: CASSERQSNYGYTF. Written as DNA, the CDR3 is TGTGCCAGCAGCGAGAGACAGTCAAACTATGGCTACACCTTC.